This is a list of T cell receptor beta chains from one sample in a study of T cell responses to AZD1222 COVID-19 vaccine. The assay was immunoSEQ multiplex PCR, and TCRdb's table has in-frame clones only and misses some. The sample lists just under 150,000 clones, roughly 90% seen once, with roughly 5.2% in the top ten. Sequencing was performed on peripheral blood, taken 28 days after the second dose of the MenACWY control vaccine. These receptors all stem from an adult who received the MenACWY meningococcal vaccine as a control. The conserved cysteine and the conserved F or W are not part of the CDR3 here. Some rows mark clone size as missing; the rest say once, few, many or name a class of expanded clone.

TRBJ2-7 NA TRBV28 ASSLGQGGGEQY
TRBJ2-2 NA TRBV28 ASSSLDGAVTGELF
TRBJ1-1 NA TRBV11-2 ASSPPGNTEAF
TRBJ1-1 NA TRBV15 ATSRVLGQSIAF
TRBJ1-1 NA TRBV5-1 ASSPIGGWNTEAF
TRBJ1-6 NA TRBV7-2 ASSLGQGGWSPLH
TRBJ1-4 once TRBV12-3/TRBV12-4 ASSLARVELF
TRBJ1-1 NA TRBV5-1 ASSRTTGGTEAF
TRBJ2-2 NA TRBV28 ASSSPGQSNTGELF
TRBJ1-2 NA TRBV5-6 ASSLTGSNYGYT
TRBJ2-3 NA TRBV5-1 ASSLVVGLGTDTQY
TRBJ1-4 NA TRBV7-2 ASSLSPNNEKLF
TRBJ2-3 NA TRBV24-1 ATSDLRLAGGLDTQY
TRBJ2-1 NA TRBV4-2 ASSLGSGNGEQF
TRBJ1-6 NA TRBV10-3 AISEIGQMTSLH
TRBJ2-1 NA TRBV5-5 ASNPVGGGADVVQF
TRBJ2-7 NA TRBV29-1 SVERDSYEQY
TRBJ1-1 NA TRBV10-3 AIRREPNTEAF
TRBJ1-1 NA TRBV20-1 SALRADEAF
TRBJ2-3 NA TRBV7-2 ASLGGVSTDTQY
TRBJ2-7 NA TRBV2 ASSGRGARYEQY
TRBJ2-7 NA TRBV24-1 ATSDLYEQY
TRBJ1-5 NA TRBV9 ASSVASGANQPQH
TRBJ1-6 once TRBV6-5 ASRKVHNSPLH
TRBJ2-7 NA TRBV11-3 ASSLGTRAGSYEQY
TRBJ2-5 NA TRBV5-4 ASSSAGGVQETQY
TRBJ1-1 NA TRBV28 ASSFTIRSFMNTEAF
TRBJ1-1 NA TRBV11-3 ASSLDPGTGLEAF
TRBJ1-1 NA TRBV7-9 ASSLGTMNTEAF
TRBJ1-2 NA TRBV5-1 ASSAGPPGDYGYT
TRBJ1-4 NA TRBV6-5 ASSYSVLATNEKLF
TRBJ2-5 NA TRBV11-1 ASSASIGQGQETQY
TRBJ1-3 NA TRBV11-1 ASSLRSSGNTIY
TRBJ2-3 NA TRBV6-5 ASSYSSRVNTDTQY
TRBJ1-1 NA TRBV7-3 ASSPARGTEAF
TRBJ1-1 few TRBV5-5 ASSPGLWNTEAF
TRBJ1-1 NA TRBV10-3 AISESAGKINTEAF
TRBJ1-1 NA TRBV18 ASSPDRDTEAF
TRBJ1-2 NA TRBV7-9 ASSLAGASVQGYT
TRBJ2-1 NA TRBV5-6 ASSPVGAGGDEQF
TRBJ2-5 NA TRBV3-1/TRBV3-2 ASSQDTEPGETQY
TRBJ1-2 NA TRBV7-9 ASSLDSGFGYT
TRBJ2-7 NA TRBV27 ASTLPAGGPSSYEQY
TRBJ1-1 NA TRBV7-2 ASSVTGTGFRNTEAF
TRBJ1-5 NA TRBV18 ASSPLAGPANQPQH
TRBJ2-7 NA TRBV6-6 ASTPVVAGSYEQY
TRBJ1-6 NA TRBV9 ASSVRTGGTSPLH
TRBJ1-2 NA TRBV11-2 ASSPVGGWGARGYT
TRBJ1-3 NA TRBV5-4 ASSLGLGGTGNTIY